These 4 T cell receptor beta chains were all obtained from the same sample, sequenced in a study of T cells in Graves' hyperthyroidism and ophthalmopathy. RNA transcripts served as the template for amplifying TCR beta CDR3 regions. The study used the HTBI primer set for a first-round RT-PCR of the TCR CDR3. MiXCR, applied by TCRdb to the multiplex PCR reads, yields one record per CDR3 protein. The sample carries about 600,000 distinct CDR3 sequences, approximately 15% recorded once. The sample taken for sequencing was blood. The receptors stem from a woman aged 40 to 50 with Graves' ophthalmopathy.

This clonotype has ten or more counts. The V and J genes are TRBV3-1 and TRBJ1-2; 9 nucleotides agree with TRBD1. This CDR3 comprises 14 residues. The germline V gene has CDR1 LGHDT and CDR2 YNNKEL (reference sequence). The V segment lost 3 bases and the J segment 5 bases; nucleotides outside the gene matches: 4. The CDR3 spells CASSQTGGRYGYTF. The CDR3 DNA sequence: TGTGCCAGCAGCCAGACAGGGGGTAGATATGGCTACACCTTC.

This clonotype was detected many times. The V call is TRBV28, the J call TRBJ2-7, with 12 bases lining up with TRBD1. Per germline, CDR1 MDHEN and CDR2 SYDVKM. Trimming cost V 5 bases and J 5 bases; bases outside gene matches: 4. The CDR3 consists of 14 residues. Here the CDR3 reads CASSPGQGANEQYF. The CDR3 region has the DNA TGTGCCAGCAGTCCGGGACAGGGGGCCAACGAGCAGTACTTC. Together with reference TRBV28 and TRBJ2-7, the CDR3 gives the full variable domain: DVKVTQSSRYLVKRTGEKVFLECVQDMDHENMFWYRQDPGLGLRLIYFSYDVKMKEKGDIPEGYSVSREKKERFSLILESASTNQTSMYLCASSPGQGANEQYFGPGTRLTVT.

V and J are TRBV6-1 and TRBJ2-7; 9 positions match TRBD2. After removal of 5 bases from V and 4 bases from J, the junction contained 9 bases not matched to a gene. The CDR3 length is 15 residues. Per germline, CDR1 MNHNS and CDR2 SASEGT. CDR3 sequence (DNA): TGTGCCAGCAGTTCAAATAGCGGGAGTCCATACGAGCAGTACTTC. This gives the protein CASSSNSGSPYEQYF.

This clonotype was counted between two and nine times. One end of the junction does not line up with germline, which may come from a read error. This rearrangement joins TRBV18 to TRBJ2-7, with D tentatively TRBD1 or TRBD2 (5 bases each). The CDR3 runs 14 residues. Germline V CDR1 and CDR2: KGHSH, LQKENI. Here the CDR3 DNA reads TGTGCCAGCCCACCATTCCAGGGAGACTACGAGCAGTACTTC. This sequence encodes CASPPFQGDYEQYF.